These T cell receptor beta chains were read from a single sample in a study of response to subunit inactivated influenza vaccine. One entry per CDR3 protein, called by TCRdb with MiXCR from the RT-PCR reads. This table holds approximately 520,000 distinct CDR3 sequences, 25% found once. The sequencing used CD4+ T cells sorted from PBMCs, collected 5 days after vaccination. Source of these receptors: a man in his fifties or sixties who received an inactivated influenza vaccine. Both conserved end residues are part of each CDR3. D genes are given only for firm matches. Only some rows state a clone size, as once, few, many or a class for expanded clones.

d_call j_call v_call clone_size cdr3_aa cdr3_nt
. TRBJ2-5 TRBV5-1 many CASSSMDETQYF TGCGCCAGCAGCTCTATGGACGAGACCCAGTACTTC
. TRBJ1-1 TRBV6-1 few CASRQSPRGGAFF TGTGCCAGCAGACAATCCCCCCGCGGGGGAGCTTTCTTT
TRBD2 TRBJ2-1 TRBV5-1 few CASSISGSTYNEQFF TGCGCCAGCAGCATTAGCGGGTCCACCTACAATGAGCAGTTCTTC
. TRBJ1-2 TRBV12-3/TRBV12-4 few CASGPGVAGFYGYTF TGTGCCAGCGGACCCGGTGTGGCAGGGTTCTATGGCTACACCTTC
. TRBJ2-1 TRBV7-2 few CASTPGLSYNEQFF TGTGCGTCGACCCCCGGACTCTCCTACAATGAGCAGTTCTTC
. TRBJ1-2 TRBV30 . CAWSWGAKRGYTF TGTGCCTGGAGTTGGGGGGCCAAACGTGGCTACACCTTC
. TRBJ2-1 TRBV3-1 few CASSQSIHEQFF TGTGCCAGCAGCCAAAGTATCCATGAGCAGTTCTTC
TRBD1 TRBJ2-7 TRBV10-3 . CAIREGTATYEQYF TGTGCCATCAGGGAAGGGACAGCCACCTACGAGCAGTACTTC
. TRBJ1-5 TRBV12-3/TRBV12-4 few CASNRVGQPQHF TGTGCCAGCAACAGGGTAGGTCAGCCCCAGCATTTT
. TRBJ1-1 TRBV6-1 . CASSAPRGGLNTEAFF TGTGCCAGCAGCGCCCCCCGGGGTGGGCTGAACACTGAAGCTTTCTTT
TRBD1 TRBJ1-2 TRBV11-2 many CASSRTGDYGYTF TGCGCCAGCAGCCGGACAGGGGACTATGGCTACACCTTC
. TRBJ2-5 TRBV11-3 . CASSFSGGAGETQYF TGTGCCAGCAGCTTTTCAGGGGGAGCGGGAGAGACCCAGTACTTC
TRBD1 TRBJ1-5 TRBV6-1 few CASNAGQGAGTYSNQPQHF TGTGCCAGCAATGCGGGACAGGGTGCCGGGACTTATAGCAATCAGCCCCAGCATTTT
. TRBJ2-7 TRBV10-3 few CAITRDGNYEQYF TGTGCCATCACCCGGGACGGAAACTACGAGCAGTACTTC
TRBD1 TRBJ1-2 TRBV7-2 few CASSSPPTGDYGYTF TGTGCCAGCAGCTCCCCCCCGACAGGGGACTATGGCTACACCTTC
TRBD2 TRBJ2-7 TRBV7-9 . CASSLGGTRGTYEQYF TGTGCCAGCAGCTTAGGTGGGACTAGAGGAACCTACGAGCAGTACTTC
. TRBJ2-7 TRBV29-1 few CSVVFRGTGQGGYEQYF TGCAGCGTTGTGTTTAGGGGAACGGGGCAGGGAGGTTACGAGCAGTACTTC
TRBD1 TRBJ2-7 TRBV29-1 . CSVEDRGREQYF TGCAGCGTCGAGGACAGGGGTAGGGAGCAGTACTTC
. TRBJ2-6 TRBV6-2/TRBV6-3 few CASTRDSGANVLTF TGTGCCAGCACCCGGGACTCTGGTGCCAACGTCCTGACTTTC
. TRBJ2-1 TRBV28 once CASSLLVYNEQFF TGTGCCAGCAGTTTACTCGTCTACAATGAGCAGTTCTTC
. TRBJ1-2 TRBV7-9 few CASSLAGGRYGYTF TGTGCCAGCAGCTTAGCGGGAGGTCGCTATGGCTACACCTTC
TRBD1 TRBJ1-4 TRBV20-1 few CSARQGANEKLFF TGCAGTGCTAGACAGGGGGCTAATGAAAAACTGTTTTTT
. TRBJ1-6 TRBV3-1 few CASSQATRTPLHF TGTGCCAGCAGCCAAGCGACCCGAACACCCCTCCACTTT
. TRBJ1-4 TRBV5-1 few CASSPGQVNEKLFF TGCGCCAGCAGCCCGGGACAAGTGAATGAAAAACTGTTTTTT
. TRBJ2-7 TRBV12-3/TRBV12-4 . CASSATSGVFHEQYF TGTGCCAGCAGCGCTACGAGCGGCGTTTTCCACGAGCAGTACTTC
TRBD1 TRBJ1-5 TRBV5-1 . CASSWGTGVNQPQHF TGCGCCAGCAGCTGGGGGACAGGGGTAAATCAGCCCCAGCATTTT
. TRBJ2-1 TRBV18 . CASSPPSLVGNEQFF TGTGCCAGCTCACCACCGTCTCTAGTCGGCAATGAGCAGTTCTTC
. TRBJ2-5 TRBV20-1 . CSAARGSRETQYF TGCAGTGCCGCGCGGGGCAGTAGAGAGACCCAGTACTTC
TRBD2 TRBJ2-1 TRBV4-3 few CASSQGVAGVFSYNEQFF TGCGCCAGCAGCCAAGGGGTGGCGGGAGTTTTTTCCTACAATGAGCAGTTCTTC
. TRBJ1-6 TRBV15 few CATSRGFNSPLHF TGTGCCACCAGCAGAGGTTTCAATTCACCCCTCCACTTT
. TRBJ2-7 TRBV12-3/TRBV12-4 few CASGTSGFEQYF TGTGCCAGCGGGACATCCGGTTTCGAGCAGTACTTC
. TRBJ2-7 TRBV12-3/TRBV12-4 few CASSKGGVKPYEQYF TGTGCCAGCAGCAAAGGCGGGGTAAAACCCTACGAGCAGTACTTC
. TRBJ2-7 TRBV11-1 few CASSLYTGRRKGSSYEQYF TGTGCCAGCAGTTTATACACCGGAAGGAGAAAGGGGAGCTCCTACGAGCAGTACTTC
TRBD1 TRBJ2-1 TRBV6-2/TRBV6-3 . CASRKQGESYNEQFF TGTGCCAGCAGAAAACAGGGGGAGTCCTACAATGAGCAGTTCTTC
. TRBJ1-2 TRBV20-1 few CSASRESSSYTF TGCAGTGCTAGCAGGGAAAGTTCGAGCTACACCTTC
. TRBJ1-1 TRBV10-3 few CAISSSRDATEAFF TGTGCCATCAGCTCCTCCCGGGACGCCACTGAAGCTTTCTTT
. TRBJ1-2 TRBV29-1 . CSVLRGMDGYTF TGCAGCGTTCTACGGGGTATGGATGGCTACACCTTC
. TRBJ2-7 TRBV12-3/TRBV12-4 . CASSLVEGREQYF TGTGCCAGCAGTTTAGTGGAGGGGCGCGAGCAGTACTTC
. TRBJ2-1 TRBV25-1 . CASSERVWEGSSEQFF TGTGCCAGCAGTGAACGGGTCTGGGAAGGCTCTAGTGAGCAGTTCTTC
. TRBJ1-3 TRBV5-1 . CASSSTVLGVQNSGNTIYF TGCGCCAGCAGCTCAACCGTACTTGGGGTCCAAAACTCTGGAAACACCATATATTTT
TRBD1 TRBJ2-1 TRBV7-2 few CASSLARDRYNEQFF TGTGCCAGCAGCTTAGCCCGGGACAGGTACAATGAGCAGTTCTTC
. TRBJ2-5 TRBV12-3/TRBV12-4 few CASSFSGALAKTQYF TGTGCCAGCAGTTTTTCGGGGGCCTTAGCGAAGACCCAGTACTTC
. TRBJ2-7 TRBV7-6 few CASSLPRAEGQFYEQYF TGTGCCAGCAGCTTACCCCGCGCAGAGGGACAATTCTACGAGCAGTACTTC
. TRBJ2-7 TRBV23-1 . CASRRTVSYEQYF TGCGCCAGCAGGCGGACTGTCTCCTACGAGCAGTACTTC
TRBD2 TRBJ2-1 TRBV7-3 . CASSKGTSGRYGGEQFF TGTGCCAGCAGCAAAGGGACTAGCGGGAGATATGGGGGTGAGCAGTTCTTC